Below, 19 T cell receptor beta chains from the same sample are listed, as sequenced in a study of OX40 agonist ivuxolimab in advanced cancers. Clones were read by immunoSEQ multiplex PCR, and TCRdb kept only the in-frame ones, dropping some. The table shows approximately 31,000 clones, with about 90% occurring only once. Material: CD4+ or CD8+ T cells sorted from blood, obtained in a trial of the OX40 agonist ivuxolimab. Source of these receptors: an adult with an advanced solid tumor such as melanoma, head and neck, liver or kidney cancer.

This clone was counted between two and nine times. DNA of the CDR3: TGCGCCAGCAGCTTCCGGGGTTCGGACTATGGCTACACCTTC. Its translation is CASSFRGSDYGYTF. This chain uses TRBV5-1 with TRBJ1-2; no reliable D call. The CDR3 spans 14 residues. The V and J ends lost 2 bases and 3 bases respectively, with 11 bases between them. Looked up from germline, CDR1 is SGHRS and CDR2 is YFSETQ.

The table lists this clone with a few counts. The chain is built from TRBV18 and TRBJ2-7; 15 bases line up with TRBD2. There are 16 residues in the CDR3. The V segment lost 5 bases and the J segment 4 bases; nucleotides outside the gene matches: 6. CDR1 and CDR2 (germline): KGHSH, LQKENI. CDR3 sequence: CASSRTSGRAGYEQYF. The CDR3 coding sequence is TGTGCCAGCTCAAGGACTAGCGGGAGGGCCGGGTACGAGCAGTACTTC. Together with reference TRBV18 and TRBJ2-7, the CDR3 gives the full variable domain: NAGVMQNPRHLVRRRGQEARLRCSPMKGHSHVYWYRQLPEEGLKFMVYLQKENIIDESGMPKERFSAEFPKEGPSILRIQQVVRGDSAAYFCASSRTSGRAGYEQYFGPGTRLTVT.

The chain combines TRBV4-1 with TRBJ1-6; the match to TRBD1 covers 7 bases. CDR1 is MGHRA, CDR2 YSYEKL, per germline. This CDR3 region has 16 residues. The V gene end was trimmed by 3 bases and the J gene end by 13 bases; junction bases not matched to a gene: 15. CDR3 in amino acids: CASSHLTGQRPNPLHF. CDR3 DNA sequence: TGCGCCAGCAGCCATTTGACGGGACAGCGCCCAAATCCCCTCCACTTT.

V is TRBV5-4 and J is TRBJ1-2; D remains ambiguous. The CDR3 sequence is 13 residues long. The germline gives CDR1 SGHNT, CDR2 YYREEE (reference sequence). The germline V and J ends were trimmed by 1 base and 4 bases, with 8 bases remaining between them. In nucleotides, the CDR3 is TGTGCCAGCAGCTTGTTGGGTGGCTATGGCTACACCTTC. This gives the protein CASSLLGGYGYTF.

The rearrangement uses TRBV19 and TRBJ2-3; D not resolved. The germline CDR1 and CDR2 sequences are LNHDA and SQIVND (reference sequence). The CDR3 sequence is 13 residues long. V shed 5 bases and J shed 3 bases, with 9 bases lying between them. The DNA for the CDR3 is TGTGCCAGTAGTCCCACCCAGACAGATACGCAGTATTTT. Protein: CASSPTQTDTQYF. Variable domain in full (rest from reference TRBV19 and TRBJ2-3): DGGITQSPKYLFRKEGQNVTLSCEQNLNHDAMYWYRQDPGQGLRLIYYSQIVNDFQKGDIAEGYSVSREKKESFPLTVTSAQKNPTAFYLCASSPTQTDTQYFGPGTRLTVL.

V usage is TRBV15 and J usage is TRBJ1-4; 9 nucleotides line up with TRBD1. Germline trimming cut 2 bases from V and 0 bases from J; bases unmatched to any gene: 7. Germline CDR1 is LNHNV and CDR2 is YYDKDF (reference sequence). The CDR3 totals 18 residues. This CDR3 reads CATSRSGQGHATNEKLFF. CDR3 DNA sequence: TGTGCCACCAGCAGATCGGGACAGGGCCATGCAACTAATGAAAAACTGTTTTTT.

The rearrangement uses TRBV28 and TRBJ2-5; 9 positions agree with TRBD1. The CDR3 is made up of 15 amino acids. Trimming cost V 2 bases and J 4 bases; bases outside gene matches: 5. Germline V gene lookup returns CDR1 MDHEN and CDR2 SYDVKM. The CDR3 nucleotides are TGTGCCAGCAGTTTAGGGACAGGGTTTGGAGAGACCCAGTACTTC. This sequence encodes CASSLGTGFGETQYF.

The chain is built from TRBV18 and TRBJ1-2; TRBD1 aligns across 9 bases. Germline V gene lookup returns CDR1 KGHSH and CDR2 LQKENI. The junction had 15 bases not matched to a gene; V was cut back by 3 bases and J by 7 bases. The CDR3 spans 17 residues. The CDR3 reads CASSPETGGRSRSGYTF. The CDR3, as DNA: TGTGCCAGCTCACCTGAGACAGGGGGGCGATCAAGGAGTGGCTACACCTTC.

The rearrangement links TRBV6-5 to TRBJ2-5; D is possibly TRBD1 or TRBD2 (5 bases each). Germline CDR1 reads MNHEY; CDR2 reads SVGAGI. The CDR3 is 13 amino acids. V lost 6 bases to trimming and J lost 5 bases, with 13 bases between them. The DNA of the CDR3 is TGTGCCAGCAGCCGCCGAGGGGATGAGACCCAGTACTTC. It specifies CASSRRGDETQYF.

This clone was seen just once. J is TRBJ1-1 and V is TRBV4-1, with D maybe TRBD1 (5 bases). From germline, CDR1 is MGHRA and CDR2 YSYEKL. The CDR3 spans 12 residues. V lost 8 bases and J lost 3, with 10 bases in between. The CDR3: CASSLGDTEAFF. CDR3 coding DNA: TGCGCCAGCTCCCTAGGGGACACTGAAGCTTTCTTT.

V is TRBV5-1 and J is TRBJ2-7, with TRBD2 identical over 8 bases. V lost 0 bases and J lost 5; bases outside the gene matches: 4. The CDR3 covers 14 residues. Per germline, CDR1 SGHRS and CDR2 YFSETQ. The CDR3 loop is CASSLDGSGDEQYF. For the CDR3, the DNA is TGCGCCAGCAGCTTGGATGGTAGCGGGGACGAGCAGTACTTC. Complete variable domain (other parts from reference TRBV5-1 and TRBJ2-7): KAGVTQTPRYLIKTRGQQVTLSCSPISGHRSVSWYQQTPGQGLQFLFEYFSETQRNKGNFPGRFSGRQFSNSRSEMNVSTLELGDSALYLCASSLDGSGDEQYFGPGTRLTVT.

For the CDR3, the DNA is TGCGCCAGCAGCCAAGGGAGACAGGGAACTAATGAAAAACTGTTTTTT. Translation gives CASSQGRQGTNEKLFF. The V and J genes are TRBV4-1 and TRBJ1-4, with 7 bases identical to TRBD1. The length of the CDR3 is 16 residues. Per germline, CDR1 MGHRA and CDR2 YSYEKL. Germline trimming cut 1 base from V and 1 base from J; bases unmatched to any gene: 3.

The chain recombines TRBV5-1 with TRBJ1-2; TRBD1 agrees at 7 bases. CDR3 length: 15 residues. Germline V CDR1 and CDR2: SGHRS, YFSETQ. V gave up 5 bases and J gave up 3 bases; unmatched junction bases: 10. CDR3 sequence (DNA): TGCGCCAGCAGAACGGGGACAGCCTCTCACTATGGCTACACCTTC. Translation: CASRTGTASHYGYTF.

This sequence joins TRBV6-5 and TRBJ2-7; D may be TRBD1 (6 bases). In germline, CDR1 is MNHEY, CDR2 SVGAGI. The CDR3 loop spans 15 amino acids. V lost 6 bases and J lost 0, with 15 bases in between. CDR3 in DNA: TGTGCCAGCAGGGCCACAGGGACCGCCTCCTACGAGCAGTACTTC. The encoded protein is CASRATGTASYEQYF.

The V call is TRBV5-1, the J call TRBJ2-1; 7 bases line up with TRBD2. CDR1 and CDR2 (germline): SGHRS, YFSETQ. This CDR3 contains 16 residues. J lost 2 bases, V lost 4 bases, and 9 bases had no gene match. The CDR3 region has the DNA TGCGCCAGCAGCCTCATGGCGGGAGCTACCTACAATGAGCAGTTCTTC. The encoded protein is CASSLMAGATYNEQFF.

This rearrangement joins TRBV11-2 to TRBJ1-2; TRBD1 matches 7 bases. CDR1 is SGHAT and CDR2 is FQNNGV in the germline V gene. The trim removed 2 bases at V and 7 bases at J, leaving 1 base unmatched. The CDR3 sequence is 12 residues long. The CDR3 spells CASSLNRGGYTF. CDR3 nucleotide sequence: TGTGCCAGCAGCTTAAACAGGGGTGGCTACACCTTC.

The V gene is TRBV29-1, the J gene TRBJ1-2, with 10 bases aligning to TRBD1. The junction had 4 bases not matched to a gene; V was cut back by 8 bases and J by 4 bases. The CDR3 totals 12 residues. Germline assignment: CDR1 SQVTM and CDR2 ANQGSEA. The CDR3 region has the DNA TGCAGCACCCGGACAGGGGGCTATGGCTACACCTTC. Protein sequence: CSTRTGGYGYTF.

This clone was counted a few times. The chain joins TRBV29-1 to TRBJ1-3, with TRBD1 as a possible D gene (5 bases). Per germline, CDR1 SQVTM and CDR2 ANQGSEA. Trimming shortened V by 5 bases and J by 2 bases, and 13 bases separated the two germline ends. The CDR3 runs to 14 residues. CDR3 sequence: CSVRAGTAGNTIYF. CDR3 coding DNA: TGCAGCGTTCGGGCAGGGACGGCTGGAAACACCATATATTTT.

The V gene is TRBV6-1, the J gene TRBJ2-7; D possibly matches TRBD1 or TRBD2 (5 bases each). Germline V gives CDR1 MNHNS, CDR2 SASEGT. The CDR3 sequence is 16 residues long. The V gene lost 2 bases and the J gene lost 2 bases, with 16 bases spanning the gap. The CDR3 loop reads CASSEYSFGTPYEQYF. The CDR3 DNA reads TGTGCCAGCAGTGAATATTCGTTCGGGACCCCCTACGAGCAGTACTTC.